This T cell receptor (beta chain) was observed in a study of cytomegalovirus exposure and HLA in healthy donors. Looking at the study overall: Around 80 million unique TCRs from HLA-typed donors were held in an early data release. Whole-study findings and limits: Overall, around 160 TCR beta chains were annotated as cytomegalovirus-associated. Productive status was seen about 90% or about 30% of the time for most TCR beta V segments in an earlier analysis. A later analysis reportedly found fewer N-insertions in an Asian-associated ancestry cluster than the approximately 670-donor mean.

V lost 5 bases and J lost 8, with 12 bases in between. Germline lookup yields CDR1 MDHEN and CDR2 SYDVKM. The CDR3 contains 12 residues. PCR employed 60 Vbeta and 13 Jbeta primers. Profiling relied on immunoSEQ multiplex PCR, and the TCRdb table lists in-frame clones only, not all of them. The sample lists approximately 140,000 clones, around 75% occurring once. Turning to this clone: Its antigen is unknown.

Material: PBMCs. The source is a human donor in good health. This chain links TRBV28 with TRBJ1-2, with D perhaps matching TRBD1 (6 bases). CDR3 residues: CASSSSRGGYTF. The CDR3 DNA sequence: TGTGCCAGCAGTAGTAGCAGGGGCGGCTACACCTTC.